Listed below are T cell receptor beta chains from one sample, sequenced in a study of T cells after yellow fever vaccination. Each CDR3 protein is one row after TCRdb ran MiXCR on the 5' RACE reads. In the table there are 300,000 to 400,000 distinct CDR3 sequences, 8.7% of which are singletons. The starting material was PBMCs, obtained on the day of the first yellow fever vaccination. Receptors were obtained from a man between 18 and 35 years old who received the YFV17D yellow fever vaccine. Both conserved end residues are part of each CDR3.

>TRBV10-1|13|TRBJ2-2
CASSRGQDGELFF
>TRBV5-1|14|TRBJ2-7
CASSLQLASYEQYF
>TRBV10-3|15|TRBJ2-3
CAISELSGGTDTQYF
>TRBV5-1|17|TRBJ2-3
CASSLRLAGGVTDTQYF
>TRBV20-1|14|TRBJ2-1
CSARIGPHDNEQFF
>TRBV4-3|14|TRBJ1-1
CASSQWGGGTEAFF
>TRBV6-2/TRBV6-3|17|TRBJ1-5
CASSYSPGQGVNQPQHF
>TRBV11-2|18|TRBJ2-6
CASSRRGWSASGANVLTF
>TRBV12-3/TRBV12-4|16|TRBJ2-6
CASSPSDLSGANVLTF
>TRBV18|14|TRBJ2-2
CASSPVVRPGELFF
>TRBV4-1|16|TRBJ1-2
CASSQDPPGEIYGYTF
>TRBV9|15|TRBJ1-3
CASSVVGGPGNTIYF
>TRBV12-3/TRBV12-4|15|TRBJ2-7
CTSSFLGGGEYEQYF
>TRBV23-1|13|TRBJ2-1
CASSPPRASEQFF
>TRBV10-3|13|TRBJ1-6
CAISVGGTSPLHF
>TRBV7-2|14|TRBJ1-2
CASSHWEGAYGYTF
>TRBV4-3|17|TRBJ2-1
CASSQDLSSGDHNEQFF
>TRBV5-8|16|TRBJ2-5
CASSAGLAGYQETQYF
>TRBV12-3/TRBV12-4|15|TRBJ1-2
CASTLGEAQGYGYTF
>TRBV7-2|12|TRBJ2-7
CASSRAGGEQYF
>TRBV10-3|19|TRBJ2-4
CAISPTSGGPDLAKNIQYF
>TRBV3-1|13|TRBJ1-1
CDSSQRDYTEAFF
>TRBV4-3|17|TRBJ2-7
CASSQDSGGGTLFEQYF
>TRBV6-2/TRBV6-3|16|TRBJ2-5
CASNNPHGQYQETQYF
>TRBV7-2|16|TRBJ2-5
CASSLFSGESQETQYF
>TRBV27|13|TRBJ1-4
CASSSGTGLKLFF
>TRBV12-3/TRBV12-4|13|TRBJ2-3
CASMQRSTDTQYF
>TRBV5-1|15|TRBJ2-5
CASSFGTSLQETQYF
>TRBV5-4|16|TRBJ2-6
CASSLGQFSGANVLTF
>TRBV10-3|14|TRBJ2-1
CAISDRLATNEQFF
>TRBV6-1|14|TRBJ2-3
CASRGDRGEDTQYF
>TRBV7-2|15|TRBJ1-5
CASSHRGSSNQPQHF
>TRBV2|12|TRBJ1-1
CASEVNNAEAFF
>TRBV5-4|14|TRBJ1-2
CASSLDSRTYGYTF
>TRBV19|14|TRBJ1-1
CASSRRTGNTEAFF
>TRBV21-1|17|TRBJ1-5
CASSNPWDRFPNQPQHF
>TRBV4-1|12|TRBJ2-5
CASRDRAATQYF
>TRBV5-1|14|TRBJ1-2
CASSNTGTAYGYTF
>TRBV12-3/TRBV12-4|15|TRBJ2-1
CASSLPGEKPGEQFF
>TRBV12-3/TRBV12-4|13|TRBJ1-4
CASGVGGSEKLFF
>TRBV25-1|13|TRBJ1-2
CASSEYQAYGYTF
>TRBV2|15|TRBJ2-3
CASSEGTSSTDTQYF
>TRBV7-2|15|TRBJ1-5
CASSLAGRGAQPQHF
>TRBV18|16|TRBJ1-3
CASSPPTRSRGNTIYF
>TRBV2|15|TRBJ1-5
CASSLSVGVGQPQHF
>TRBV20-1|12|TRBJ1-2
CSARSGLYGYTF
>TRBV2|14|TRBJ2-2
CASVLAGFTGELFF
>TRBV5-4|17|TRBJ2-1
CASSSRLAGLYYNEQFF
>TRBV11-2|17|TRBJ1-4
CASSLGYYRDIHEKLFF
>TRBV27|12|TRBJ1-1
CASLVFSTEAFF
>TRBV12-3/TRBV12-4|12|TRBJ1-6
CASTLGGSPLHF
>TRBV14|15|TRBJ1-2
CASSRGQGANYGYTF
>TRBV20-1|13|TRBJ1-2
CSAPLTGSYGYTF